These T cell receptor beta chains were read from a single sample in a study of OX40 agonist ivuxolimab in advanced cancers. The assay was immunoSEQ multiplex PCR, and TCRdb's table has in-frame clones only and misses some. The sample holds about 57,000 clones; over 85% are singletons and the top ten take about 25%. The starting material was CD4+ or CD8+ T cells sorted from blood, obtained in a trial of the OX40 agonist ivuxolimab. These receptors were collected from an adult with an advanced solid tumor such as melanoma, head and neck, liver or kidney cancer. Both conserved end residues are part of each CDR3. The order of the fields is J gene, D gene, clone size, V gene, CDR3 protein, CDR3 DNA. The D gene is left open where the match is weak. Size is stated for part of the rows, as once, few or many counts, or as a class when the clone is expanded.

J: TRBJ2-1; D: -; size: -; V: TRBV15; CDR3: CATTPYKREQFF; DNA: TGTGCCACCACCCCCTACAAACGTGAGCAGTTCTTC
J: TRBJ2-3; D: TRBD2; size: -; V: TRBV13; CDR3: CASSSDSGRNTDTQYF; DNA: TGTGCCAGCAGCTCCGATAGCGGGAGGAACACAGATACGCAGTATTTT
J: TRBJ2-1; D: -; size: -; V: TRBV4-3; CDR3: CASSHGGPNNEQFF; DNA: TGCGCCAGCAGCCATGGAGGGCCCAACAATGAGCAGTTCTTC
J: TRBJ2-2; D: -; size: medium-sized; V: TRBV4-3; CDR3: CASSQGSGNTGELFF; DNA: TGCGCCAGCAGCCAAGGCTCGGGAAACACCGGGGAGCTGTTTTTT
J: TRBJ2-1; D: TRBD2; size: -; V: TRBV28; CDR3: CASSVPGLAGGDYNEQFF; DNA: TGTGCCAGCAGTGTCCCGGGACTAGCGGGAGGGGATTACAATGAGCAGTTCTTC
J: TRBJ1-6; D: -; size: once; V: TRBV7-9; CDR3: CASSPQAPNSPLHF; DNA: TGTGCCAGCAGCCCACAGGCCCCTAATTCACCCCTCCACTTT
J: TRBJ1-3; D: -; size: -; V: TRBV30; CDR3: CAWSLPVVGRAGATSGNTIYF; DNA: TGTGCCTGGAGTCTCCCTGTAGTTGGGAGGGCAGGGGCGACCTCTGGAAACACCATATATTTT
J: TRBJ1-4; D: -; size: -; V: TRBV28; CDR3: CASSWTNEKLFF; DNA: TGTGCCAGCAGCTGGACTAATGAAAAACTGTTTTTT
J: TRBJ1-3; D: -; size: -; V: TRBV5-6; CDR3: CASSLQVGPGFGNTIYF; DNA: TGTGCCAGCAGCTTGCAAGTAGGGCCAGGCTTTGGAAACACCATATATTTT
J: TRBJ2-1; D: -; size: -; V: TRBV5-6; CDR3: CASKGPPYNEQFF; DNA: TGTGCCAGCAAGGGCCCACCCTACAATGAGCAGTTCTTC
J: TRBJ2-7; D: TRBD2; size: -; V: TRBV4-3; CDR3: CASSPGLAPYEQYF; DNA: TGCGCCAGCAGCCCTGGACTAGCCCCCTACGAGCAGTACTTC
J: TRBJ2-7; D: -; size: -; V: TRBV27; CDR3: CASGPLAVHAYEQYF; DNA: TGTGCCAGCGGCCCTTTAGCGGTACACGCCTACGAGCAGTACTTC
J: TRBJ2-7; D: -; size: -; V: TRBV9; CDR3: CASSVTVSEPTSFYEQYF; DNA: TGTGCCAGCAGCGTGACAGTATCCGAACCCACCTCCTTTTACGAGCAGTACTTC
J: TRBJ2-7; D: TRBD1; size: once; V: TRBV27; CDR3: CASSSRGPPGEQYF; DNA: TGTGCCAGCAGTTCCAGGGGGCCCCCGGGCGAGCAGTACTTC
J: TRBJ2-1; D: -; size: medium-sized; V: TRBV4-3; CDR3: CASSRLTGTFPINEQFF; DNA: TGCGCCAGCAGCCGATTGACCGGGACTTTCCCCATAAATGAGCAGTTCTTC
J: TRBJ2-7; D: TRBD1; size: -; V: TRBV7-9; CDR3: CASSFPGQTYEQYF; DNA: TGTGCCAGCAGCTTCCCGGGACAGACCTACGAGCAGTACTTC
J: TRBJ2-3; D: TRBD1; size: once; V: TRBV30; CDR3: CAWGQGASRDTQYF; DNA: TGTGCCTGGGGACAGGGAGCGAGTAGAGATACGCAGTATTTT
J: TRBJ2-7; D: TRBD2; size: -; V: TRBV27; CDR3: CASSLVLAGVPEQYF; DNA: TGTGCCAGCAGTTTGGTACTAGCGGGAGTCCCCGAGCAGTACTTC
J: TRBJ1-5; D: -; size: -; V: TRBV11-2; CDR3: CASSLNEGNNQPQHF; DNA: TGTGCCAGCAGCTTAAACGAGGGGAACAATCAGCCCCAGCATTTT
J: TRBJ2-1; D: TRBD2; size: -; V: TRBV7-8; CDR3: CASSLGLAGGSYNEQFF; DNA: TGTGCCAGCAGCCTCGGACTAGCGGGAGGCTCCTACAATGAGCAGTTCTTC
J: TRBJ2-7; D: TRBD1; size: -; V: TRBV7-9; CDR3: CASLYDRGSYEQYF; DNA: TGTGCCAGCTTGTACGACAGGGGGTCCTACGAGCAGTACTTC
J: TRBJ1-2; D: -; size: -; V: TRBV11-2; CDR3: CASSLRVDYGYTF; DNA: TGTGCCAGCAGCTTAAGGGTGGACTATGGCTACACCTTC
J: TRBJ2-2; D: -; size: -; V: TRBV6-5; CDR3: CASRPLRRRTGELFF; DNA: TGTGCCAGCAGACCCCTTCGACGGCGCACCGGGGAGCTGTTTTTT
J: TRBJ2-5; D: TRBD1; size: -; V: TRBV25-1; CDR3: CASSAYRGQGRETQYF; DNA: TGTGCCAGCAGTGCCTACAGGGGGCAAGGCCGAGAGACCCAGTACTTC
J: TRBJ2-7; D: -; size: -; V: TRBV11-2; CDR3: CASSLAGASYEQYF; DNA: TGTGCCAGCAGCTTAGCCGGGGCTTCCTACGAGCAGTACTTC
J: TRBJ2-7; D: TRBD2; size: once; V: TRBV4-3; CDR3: CASSQGTEGLAKDEQYF; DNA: TGCGCCAGCAGCCAAGGGACAGAGGGACTAGCGAAAGACGAGCAGTACTTC
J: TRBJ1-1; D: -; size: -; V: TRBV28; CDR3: CASSLFRRGLINTEAFF; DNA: TGTGCCAGCAGTCTTTTCCGTAGGGGATTAATTAACACTGAAGCTTTCTTT